This T cell receptor (beta chain) is from a study of spatial heterogeneity in lung cancer. From the 5' RACE reads, TCRdb called clonotypes with MiXCR, one entry per CDR3 protein. This repertoire shows about 100,000 distinct CDR3 sequences, approximately 4.4% found once; its top ten account for 20% to 25%. Specified time point: sample taken at primary tumor resection. Study-wide findings and caveats: Counts that tracked tumor mutation counts were those of expanded intratumoral alpha and beta TCRs.

Trimming shortened V by 7 bases and J by 0 bases, and 9 bases separated the two germline ends. In germline, CDR1 is SGHRS, CDR2 YFSETQ. The CDR3 sequence is 13 residues long. Ten or more counts support this clonotype. The antigen is unknown. The sequenced sample was lung tumor tissue, obtained at surgery. J is TRBJ2-3 and V is TRBV5-1; D not certain. The clonotype comes from a male donor with early-stage non-small cell lung cancer. The CDR3 coding sequence is TGCGCCAGCGGGCTTACTAGCACAGATACGCAGTATTTT. Residues: CASGLTSTDTQYF.